The 11 T cell receptor beta chains below were found in one sample sequenced in a study of blood T cells in healthy people across ages. The authors ran a second PCR of 7 to 11 cycles using a sample-barcoded 5' primer and a J-beta primer mix. TCRdb re-derived calls from the 5' RACE reads in MiXCR, one entry per CDR3 protein. The table records roughly 900,000 distinct CDR3 sequences, about 48% of them present only once. The sample taken for sequencing was blood. These receptors were taken from a man aged 25 to 45 in good health.

With regard to this clonotype: Possible read error: a much larger clone is one base away. The V gene is TRBV7-9, the J gene TRBJ2-1, with TRBD1 matching 9 bases. CDR1 SEHNR and CDR2 FQNEAQ come from the germline V gene (reference sequence). This CDR3 spans 16 amino acids. The DNA of the CDR3 is TGTGCCAGCAGCTTACTCCTGGGACAGGGCGACAATGAGCGGTTCTTC. As protein: CASSLLLGQGDNERFF.

This clonotype was detected a few times. The V call is TRBV15, the J call TRBJ2-5; D not resolved. Germline-derived CDR1 and CDR2 are LNHNV and YYDKDF (reference sequence). V was cut by 5 bases and J by 1 base, with 2 bases left in between. CDR3 length: 11 residues. The CDR3 DNA reads as TGTGCCACCAGCTCCCAAGAGACCCAGTACTTC. Translation gives CATSSQETQYF.

This clonotype was seen only a few times. This rearrangement joins TRBV15 to TRBJ2-4; 7 bases agree with TRBD1. The DNA end is more similar to TRBJ2-7, so the J call may be wrong. The CDR3 extends over 15 amino acids. Germline-derived CDR1 and CDR2 are LNHNV and YYDKDF (reference sequence). CDR3 residues: CATSRDLGQTYEQYF. The CDR3 nucleotides read TGTGCCACCAGCAGAGATCTGGGACAGACCTACGAGCAGTACTTC.

This clonotype was seen more than once but under ten times. The V and J genes are TRBV28 and TRBJ2-7; D possibly corresponds to TRBD2 (6 bases). The CDR3 runs 15 residues. The V and J ends lost 6 bases and 2 bases respectively, with 17 bases between them. The V gene's germline CDR1 is MDHEN and CDR2 SYDVKM. The CDR3 bases are TGTGCCAGCAGCCTCACGAGGGAGGTAACCTACGAGCAGTACTTC. It is translated as CASSLTREVTYEQYF.

This clonotype was found many times. The chain joins TRBV25-1 to TRBJ1-2; tentatively, D is TRBD1 (6 bases). The CDR3 length is 13 residues. The germline V gene encodes CDR1 MGHDK and CDR2 SYGVNS. V was clipped by 6 bases and J by 6 bases, with 14 bases between them. The CDR3: CASSETGKDGYTF. The DNA of the CDR3 is TGTGCCAGCAGCGAAACAGGGAAGGATGGCTACACCTTC.

The V and J genes are TRBV7-9 and TRBJ2-5; D gene uncertain. The CDR3 is 13 residues long. Germline assignment: CDR1 SEHNR and CDR2 FQNEAQ (reference sequence). V lost 3 bases to trimming and J lost 11 bases, with 16 bases between them. CDR3 loop: CASSFDDVGRQYF. CDR3 nucleotides: TGTGCCAGCAGCTTTGACGATGTGGGTCGGCAGTACTTC.

This chain uses TRBV4-3 with TRBJ2-1; 9 bases line up with TRBD2. The CDR3 contains 12 residues. With 2 bases clipped from V and 10 bases from J, the junction kept 0 bases outside the gene matches. CDR1 LGHNA and CDR2 YSLEER come from the germline V gene. CDR3 residues: CASSQLAGEQFF. The CDR3 coding sequence is TGCGCCAGCAGCCAACTAGCGGGGGAGCAGTTCTTC.

The genes are TRBV7-2 and TRBJ1-2, with D hard to call. Germline loops: CDR1 SGHTA, CDR2 FQGNSA. This CDR3 region has 16 residues. V was pared by 6 bases and J by 0 bases, with 17 bases between. The CDR3: CASRIPGSGANYGYTF. In nucleotides, the CDR3 is TGTGCCAGCAGGATACCAGGCAGCGGAGCTAACTATGGCTACACCTTC. Full variable domain (remainder filled in from reference TRBV7-2 and TRBJ1-2): GAGVSQSPSNKVTEKGKDVELRCDPISGHTALYWYRQSLGQGLEFLIYFQGNSAPDKSGLPSDRFSAERTGGSVSTLTIQRTQQEDSAVYLCASRIPGSGANYGYTFGSGTRLTVV.

The chain links TRBV2 to TRBJ2-3; tentatively, D is TRBD2 (6 bases). The germline V gene encodes CDR1 SNHLY and CDR2 FYNNEI. The CDR3 runs to 15 residues. The ends were cut back, 7 bases at V and 4 bases at J, with 18 bases in the middle. Here the CDR3 reads CASTPAGVAADTQYF. The DNA of the CDR3 is TGTGCCAGCACCCCAGCGGGTGTTGCGGCAGATACGCAGTATTTT.

The chain employs TRBV5-1 and TRBJ2-7; D may be TRBD1 (6 bases). The CDR3 sequence is 15 residues long. Trimming took off 4 bases at V and 0 bases at J, with 14 bases between the two ends. Germline CDR1 SGHRS, CDR2 YFSETQ. CDR3 in amino acids: CASSPGHTNSYEQYF. CDR3 coding DNA: TGCGCCAGCAGCCCGGGACACACCAACTCCTACGAGCAGTACTTC.

The chain links TRBV6-5 to TRBJ1-2; D remains ambiguous. Trimming pared 7 bases from V and 8 bases from J, leaving 14 bases between. This CDR3 contains 12 residues. Germline CDR1 MNHEY, CDR2 SVGAGI. The CDR3 sequence: CASTYARGGYTF. The CDR3 coding sequence is TGTGCCAGCACCTACGCCCGGGGAGGCTACACCTTC.